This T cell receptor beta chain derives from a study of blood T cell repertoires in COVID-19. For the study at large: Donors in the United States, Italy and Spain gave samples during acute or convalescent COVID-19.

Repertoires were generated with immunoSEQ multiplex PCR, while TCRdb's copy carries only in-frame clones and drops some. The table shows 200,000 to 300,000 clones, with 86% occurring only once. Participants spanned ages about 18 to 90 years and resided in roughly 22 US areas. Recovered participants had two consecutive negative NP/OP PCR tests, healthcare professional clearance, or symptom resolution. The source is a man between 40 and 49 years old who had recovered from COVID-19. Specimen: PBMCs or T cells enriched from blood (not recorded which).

The CDR3 DNA sequence: TGCGCCAGCAGCAAACCGGGACTAGCGGGAACTGAGCAGTTCTTC. Translation: CASSKPGLAGTEQFF. The chain has TRBV5-1 and TRBJ2-1, with TRBD2 matching 13 bases. CDR1 SGHRS and CDR2 YFSETQ come from the germline V gene. Trimming cost V 4 bases and J 9 bases; bases outside gene matches: 7. The CDR3 runs 15 residues.